This entry describes one T cell receptor beta chain. Trimming shortened V by 1 base and J by 6 bases, and 19 bases separated the two germline ends. This CDR3 spans 16 amino acids. Germline values: CDR1 SGHVS, CDR2 FQNEAQ. Assay used: immunoSEQ multiplex PCR; TCRdb lists only in-frame clones, some missing. Of 120,000 to 150,000 clones in the sample, 70% to 90% are singletons; the top ten hold more than 1%. The entry originates in a study of blood T cell repertoires in COVID-19. This sequence joins TRBV7-8 and TRBJ2-7; D may be TRBD2 (7 bases). The specimen sequenced was PBMCs or T cells enriched from blood (not recorded which). The sequence was collected from a woman in her thirties with acute COVID-19. The CDR3 is CASSLGEGHPALEQYF. For the CDR3, the DNA is TGTGCCAGCAGCTTAGGGGAGGGACACCCGGCCCTCGAGCAGTACTTC.